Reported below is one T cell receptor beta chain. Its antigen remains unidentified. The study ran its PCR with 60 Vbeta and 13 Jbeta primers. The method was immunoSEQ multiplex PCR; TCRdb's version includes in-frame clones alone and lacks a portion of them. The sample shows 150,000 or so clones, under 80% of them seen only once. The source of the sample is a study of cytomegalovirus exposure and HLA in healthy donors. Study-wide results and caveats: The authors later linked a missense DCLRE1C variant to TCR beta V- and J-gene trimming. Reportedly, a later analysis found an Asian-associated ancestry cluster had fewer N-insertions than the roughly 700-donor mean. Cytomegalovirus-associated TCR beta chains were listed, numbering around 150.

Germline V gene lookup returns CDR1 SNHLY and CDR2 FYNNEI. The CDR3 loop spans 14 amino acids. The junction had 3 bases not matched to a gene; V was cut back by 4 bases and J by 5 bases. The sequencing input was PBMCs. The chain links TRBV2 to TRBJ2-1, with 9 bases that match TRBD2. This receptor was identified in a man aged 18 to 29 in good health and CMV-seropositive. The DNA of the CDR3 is TGTGCCAGCAGTGGACTAGCGGTAAACAATGAGCAGTTCTTC. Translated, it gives CASSGLAVNNEQFF.